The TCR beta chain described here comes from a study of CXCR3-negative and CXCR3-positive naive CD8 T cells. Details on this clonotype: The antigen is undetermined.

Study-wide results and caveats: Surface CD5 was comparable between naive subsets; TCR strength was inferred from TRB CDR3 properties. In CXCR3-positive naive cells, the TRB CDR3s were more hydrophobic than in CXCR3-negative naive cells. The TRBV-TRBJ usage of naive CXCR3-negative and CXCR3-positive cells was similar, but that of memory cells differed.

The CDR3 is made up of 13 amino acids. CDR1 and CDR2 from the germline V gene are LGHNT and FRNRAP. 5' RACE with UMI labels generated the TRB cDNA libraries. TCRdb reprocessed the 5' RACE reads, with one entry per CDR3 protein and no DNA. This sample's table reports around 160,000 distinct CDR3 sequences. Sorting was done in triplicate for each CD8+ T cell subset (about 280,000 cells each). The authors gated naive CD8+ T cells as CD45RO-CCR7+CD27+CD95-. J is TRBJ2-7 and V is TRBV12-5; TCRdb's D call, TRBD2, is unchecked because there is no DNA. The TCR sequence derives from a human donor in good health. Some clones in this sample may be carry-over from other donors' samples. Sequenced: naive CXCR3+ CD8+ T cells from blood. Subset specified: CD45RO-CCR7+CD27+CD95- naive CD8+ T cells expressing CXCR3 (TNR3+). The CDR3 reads CASAPPAQNEQYF.